These 13 T cell receptor beta chains originate from one sample sequenced in a study of cytomegalovirus exposure and HLA in healthy donors. Both 60 Vbeta primers and 13 Jbeta primers went into the PCR. The protocol was immunoSEQ multiplex PCR, while the TCRdb copy is restricted to in-frame clones and leaves out a portion. The sample has under 65,000 clones, 82% seen once; the top ten hold about 3%. Sequencing used PBMCs. All receptors come from a man between 50 and 59 years old in good health and CMV-seronegative.

CDR3 sequence: CASSAGGEDYNEQFF. CDR3 DNA sequence: TGTGCCAGCAGCGCCGGGGGGGAGGACTACAATGAGCAGTTCTTC. The rearrangement joins TRBV9 to TRBJ2-1, with 8 bases aligning to TRBD2. The CDR3 spans 15 residues. The germline V gene has CDR1 SGDLS and CDR2 YYNGEE. Trimming removed 3 bases from V and 3 bases from J; junction bases left unmatched: 5. Complete variable domain (other parts from reference TRBV9 and TRBJ2-1): DSGVTQTPKHLITATGQRVTLRCSPRSGDLSVYWYQQSLDQGLQFLIQYYNGEERAKGNILERFSAQQFPDLHSELNLSSLELGDSALYFCASSAGGEDYNEQFFGPGTRLTVL.

The chain is built from TRBV5-1 and TRBJ1-1; D is unclear. V was clipped by 1 base and J by 0 bases, with 4 bases between them. This CDR3 has 13 residues. The germline CDR1 and CDR2 sequences are SGHRS and YFSETQ. Written as DNA, the CDR3 is TGCGCCAGCAGCTTGAGAGTGAACACTGAAGCTTTCTTT. Protein: CASSLRVNTEAFF.

The chain links TRBV7-6 to TRBJ2-2; D gene unclear. V was shortened by 1 base and J by 4 bases, with 10 bases between the two germline ends. Germline V lookup: CDR1 SGHVS, CDR2 FNYEAQ. The CDR3 totals 15 residues. The CDR3 DNA reads TGTGCCAGCAGCTTAGTTGGGCCCGGCACCGGGGAGCTGTTTTTT. Translating it yields CASSLVGPGTGELFF.

The rearrangement links TRBV7-2 to TRBJ2-3, with 13 bases identical to TRBD2. The germline V gene has CDR1 SGHTA and CDR2 FQGNSA. V shed 3 bases, J shed 5 bases, and the junction held 5 bases outside the gene matches. The CDR3 contains 16 residues. The CDR3 sequence: CASSFGLAGVIDTQYF. CDR3 coding DNA: TGTGCCAGCAGCTTCGGACTAGCGGGGGTTATAGATACGCAGTATTTT.

The chain combines TRBV7-3 with TRBJ2-1; D possibly corresponds to TRBD2 (5 bases). V dropped 5 bases and J dropped 5 bases, with 10 bases sitting between them. Per germline, CDR1 SGHTA and CDR2 FQGTGA. The CDR3 has 13 residues. CDR3 sequence: CASSPRGNNEQFF. In DNA, the CDR3 is TGTGCCAGCAGCCCCCGGGGAAACAATGAGCAGTTCTTC.

This clone has more than one count but fewer than ten. The chain links TRBV28 to TRBJ2-1; D perhaps matches TRBD1 (6 bases). From germline, CDR1 is MDHEN and CDR2 SYDVKM. Trimming left V 9 bases short and J 3 bases short, with 9 bases between. CDR3 length equals 12 residues. The chain's CDR3 is CASVQGYNEQFF. The CDR3 nucleotides read TGTGCCAGTGTACAGGGCTACAATGAGCAGTTCTTC.

The chain joins TRBV27 to TRBJ2-3; D unresolved. Germline loops: CDR1 MNHEY, CDR2 SMNVEV (reference sequence). The CDR3 loop spans 16 amino acids. Deletions cut 5 bases from V and 0 bases from J, with 15 bases between. CDR3 nucleotide sequence: TGTGCCAGCAGTCCCGTTCCCAGGCTAAGCACAGATACGCAGTATTTT. Translation: CASSPVPRLSTDTQYF.

This rearrangement joins TRBV7-7 to TRBJ1-5, with 8 nucleotides matching TRBD1. The CDR3 loop spans 17 amino acids. V gave up 2 bases and J gave up 3 bases; unmatched junction bases: 9. Germline CDR1 is SSHAT and CDR2 is FNYEAQ (reference sequence). The CDR3 coding sequence is TGTGCCAGCAGCTTATGGACAGGGAAATTATACAATCAGCCCCAGCATTTT. Translating gives CASSLWTGKLYNQPQHF.

V gene TRBV11-3 combines with J gene TRBJ2-3; D unclear. The V end lost 1 base, the J end lost 4 bases, and 9 bases lay between the germline ends. Germline V CDR1 and CDR2: SGHNT, YENEEA. The CDR3 spans 14 residues. CDR3 bases: TGTGCCAGCAGCTTAGCCCCGGCGGCAGATACGCAGTATTTT. Protein: CASSLAPAADTQYF.

This chain uses TRBV2 with TRBJ1-2; 8 bases align to TRBD1. The CDR3 has 13 amino acids. The V gene's germline CDR1 is SNHLY and CDR2 FYNNEI. Unmatched junction bases numbered 5, after V lost 5 bases and J lost 6 bases. The CDR3 DNA reads as TGTGCCAGCAGTCCGGGACAGGTCAATGGCTACACCTTC. This sequence encodes CASSPGQVNGYTF.

V and J are TRBV5-1 and TRBJ2-3; 10 positions match TRBD2. Germline values: CDR1 SGHRS, CDR2 YFSETQ. V was clipped by 2 bases and J by 0 bases; unmatched bases: 3. This CDR3 region has 16 residues. This chain's CDR3 is CASSLRTSGSTDTQYF. The CDR3 DNA reads as TGCGCCAGCAGCTTAAGGACTAGCGGAAGCACAGATACGCAGTATTTT.

CDR3 in amino acids: CASSPRGDRVDTGELFF. DNA for the CDR3: TGTGCCAGCAGCCCCCGGGGGGACAGGGTGGACACCGGGGAGCTGTTTTTT. The rearrangement uses TRBV7-3 and TRBJ2-2, with 9 positions matching TRBD1. V lost 5 bases, J lost 3 bases, and 10 bases stayed unmatched. The CDR3 has 17 residues. The germline gives CDR1 SGHTA, CDR2 FQGTGA.

The chain joins TRBV6-5 to TRBJ2-7; 11 nucleotides agree with TRBD2. V shed 9 bases, J shed 2 bases, and the junction held 3 bases outside the gene matches. Per germline, CDR1 MNHEY and CDR2 SVGAGI. This CDR3 contains 13 residues. The CDR3 protein is CASTSGGPYEQYF. The CDR3 region has the DNA TGTGCCAGTACTAGCGGGGGCCCCTACGAGCAGTACTTC.